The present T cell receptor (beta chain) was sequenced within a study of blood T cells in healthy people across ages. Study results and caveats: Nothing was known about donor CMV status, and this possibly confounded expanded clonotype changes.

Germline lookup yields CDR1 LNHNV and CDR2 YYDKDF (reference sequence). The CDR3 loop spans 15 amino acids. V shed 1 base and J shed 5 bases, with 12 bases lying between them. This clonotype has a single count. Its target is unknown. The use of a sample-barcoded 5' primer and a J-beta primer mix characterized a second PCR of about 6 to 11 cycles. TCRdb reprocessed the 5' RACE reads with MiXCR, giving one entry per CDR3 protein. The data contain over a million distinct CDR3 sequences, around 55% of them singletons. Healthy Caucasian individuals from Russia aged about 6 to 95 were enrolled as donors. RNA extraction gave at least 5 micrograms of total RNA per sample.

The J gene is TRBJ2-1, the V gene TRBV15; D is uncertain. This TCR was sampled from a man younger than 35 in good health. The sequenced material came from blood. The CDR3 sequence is CATSRAHRRNNEQFF. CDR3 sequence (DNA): TGTGCCACCAGCAGAGCCCACCGGCGGAACAATGAGCAGTTCTTC.